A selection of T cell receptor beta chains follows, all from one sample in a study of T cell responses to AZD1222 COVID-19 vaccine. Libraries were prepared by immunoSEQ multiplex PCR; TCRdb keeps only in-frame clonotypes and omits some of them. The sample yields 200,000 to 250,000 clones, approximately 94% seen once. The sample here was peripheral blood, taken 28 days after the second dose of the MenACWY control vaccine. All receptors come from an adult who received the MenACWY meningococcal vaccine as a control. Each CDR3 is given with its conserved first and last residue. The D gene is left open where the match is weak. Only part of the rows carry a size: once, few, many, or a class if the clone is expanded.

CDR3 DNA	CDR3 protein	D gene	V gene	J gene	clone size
TGTGCCAGCAGTTTACCCCGGGTGGAAGAAAAACTGTTTTTT	CASSLPRVEEKLFF	-	TRBV28	TRBJ1-4	-
TGTGCCAGCAGTGAAAGGCCAGCCTATAATTCACCCCTCCACTTT	CASSERPAYNSPLHF	-	TRBV6-1	TRBJ1-6	-
TGTGCCAGCTCACCCTATGAGACAGGGTCCTTGGGGCCCCAGCATTTT	CASSPYETGSLGPQHF	TRBD1	TRBV18	TRBJ1-5	-
TGTGCCTGGAGTGTACAGCAGGGACTTTGGTATGGCTACACCTTC	CAWSVQQGLWYGYTF	-	TRBV30	TRBJ1-2	-
TGTGCCTGGAGTTCGGACAGTTCAGCGGGGACTGAAGCTTTCTTT	CAWSSDSSAGTEAFF	-	TRBV30	TRBJ1-1	once
TGTGCCATCAGTGAGCCGACGGGGGAGGTGGAGACCCAGTACTTC	CAISEPTGEVETQYF	-	TRBV10-3	TRBJ2-5	-
TGTGCCAGCAGCCCTCAGGGTTTAACCGGGGAGCTGTTTTTT	CASSPQGLTGELFF	-	TRBV3-1/TRBV3-2	TRBJ2-2	-
TGTGCCAGCAGCTTAGACTCCACCAGGGCGAACACCGGGGAGCTGTTTTTT	CASSLDSTRANTGELFF	-	TRBV11-2	TRBJ2-2	-
TGTGCCAGCAGCAAACTAGCGGGAGGGGGCCACCGCACAGATACGCAGTATTTT	CASSKLAGGGHRTDTQYF	TRBD2	TRBV13	TRBJ2-3	-
TGTGCCAGTAGTCTCGGACAGGGTAGGGGTTCGAACATTCAGTACTTC	CASSLGQGRGSNIQYF	TRBD1	TRBV19	TRBJ2-4	-
TGTGCCAGCAGTGAGCAATTGGGGGCCTACAATGAGCAGTTCTTC	CASSEQLGAYNEQFF	-	TRBV27	TRBJ2-1	-
TGTGCCAGCAAGGAGGGCCACGCGGGGTCCTATGGCTACACCTTC	CASKEGHAGSYGYTF	-	TRBV28	TRBJ1-2	-
TGTGCCAGCAGTTTATCGGAGGCAGATACGCAGTATTTT	CASSLSEADTQYF	-	TRBV27	TRBJ2-3	-
TGTGCCAGCAGTCGAGTAACTTACAATGAGCAGTTCTTC	CASSRVTYNEQFF	-	TRBV6-2/TRBV6-3	TRBJ2-1	once
TGTGCCTGGAGTCCACACACGAACACCGGGGAGCTGTTTTTT	CAWSPHTNTGELFF	-	TRBV30	TRBJ2-2	-
TGTGCCAGCACCGCTCACGGTGGGGCCGGCTATGGCTACACCTTC	CASTAHGGAGYGYTF	-	TRBV7-2	TRBJ1-2	-
TGTGCCAGCTCCCCGGGACAGAGTAATTCACCCCTCCACTTT	CASSPGQSNSPLHF	TRBD1	TRBV18	TRBJ1-6	-
TGTGCCAGCAGTTTACATTGGGGACAGTTAAATAGCAATCAGCCCCAGCATTTT	CASSLHWGQLNSNQPQHF	TRBD1	TRBV28	TRBJ1-5	-